The 30 T cell receptor beta chains in this list originate from one sample, sequenced in a study of blood T cell repertoires in COVID-19. Profiled with immunoSEQ multiplex PCR; TCRdb holds only in-frame clones, not every one. The sample has 250,000 to 300,000 clones; about 85% are singletons. Material for sequencing was peripheral blood. The receptor source for this set is a woman aged 45 to 65 who had recovered from COVID-19.

This clone has more than one count but fewer than ten. The genes are TRBV19 and TRBJ2-7; 12 bases align to TRBD2. This CDR3 spans 16 amino acids. V shed 4 bases and J 4 bases; nucleotides not matched to a gene: 8. The germline V gene has CDR1 LNHDA and CDR2 SQIVND (reference sequence). The CDR3 DNA follows: TGTGCCAGTAGTAATACTCTAGCGGGAGGGCCGTACGAGCAGTACTTC. It translates to CASSNTLAGGPYEQYF.

This clone was detected a few times. The chain has TRBV4-3 and TRBJ1-2; D possibly corresponds to TRBD1 (5 bases). V shed 0 bases and J shed 6 bases, with 8 bases lying between them. The CDR3 has 13 amino acids. CDR1 is LGHNA and CDR2 is YSLEER in the germline V gene. The CDR3 DNA reads as TGCGCCAGCAGCCAAGATATAGGGGATGGCTACACCTTC. As protein: CASSQDIGDGYTF.

The chain links TRBV19 to TRBJ2-7; TRBD1 aligns across 9 bases. The V gene's germline CDR1 is LNHDA and CDR2 SQIVND (reference sequence). With V trimmed by 4 bases and J by 4 bases, 5 bases remained unmatched. The CDR3 runs to 14 residues. The CDR3: CASSKGTGKYEQYF. Written as DNA, the CDR3 is TGTGCCAGTAGTAAAGGGACAGGGAAGTACGAGCAGTACTTC.

V gene TRBV3-1 (or the pseudogene TRBV3-2) combines with J gene TRBJ2-3; D might be TRBD1 (5 bases). The CDR3 spans 17 residues. V was shortened by 1 base and J by 2 bases, with 16 bases between the two germline ends. In germline, CDR1 is LGHDT, CDR2 YNNKEL (reference sequence). As DNA, the CDR3 is TGTGCCAGCAGCCAAGGGTGGGGCGTCAGGGACACAGATACGCAGTATTTT. Translation gives CASSQGWGVRDTDTQYF.

V gene TRBV11-2 combines with J gene TRBJ1-1; possibly TRBD1 for D (6 bases). Trimming left V 2 bases short and J 5 bases short, with 15 bases between. Germline CDR1 SGHAT, CDR2 FQNNGV. There are 15 residues in the CDR3. Written as DNA, the CDR3 is TGTGCCAGCAGCTTAAATAGGGGCAGGGGAACTGAAGCTTTCTTT. It is translated as CASSLNRGRGTEAFF.

This chain joins TRBV3-1 (or the pseudogene TRBV3-2) and TRBJ2-1; D is unclear. The CDR3 spans 13 residues. V lost 1 base, J lost 2 bases, and 3 bases lay in between. Germline CDR1 reads LGHDT; CDR2 reads YNNKEL (reference sequence). CDR3 loop: CASSQVTYNEQFF. CDR3 nucleotides: TGTGCCAGCAGCCAAGTTACCTACAATGAGCAGTTCTTC.

This clone showed up just once. V is TRBV2 and J is TRBJ2-5; D gene unclear. The CDR3 totals 13 residues. V gave up 8 bases and J gave up 3 bases, with 13 bases separating them. Per the germline V gene, CDR1 is SNHLY and CDR2 is FYNNEI. CDR3 loop: CASGRGSEETQYF. CDR3 nucleotide sequence: TGTGCCAGCGGCCGCGGCAGCGAAGAGACCCAGTACTTC.

The J gene is TRBJ2-7, the V gene TRBV6-6; weak D call: TRBD1 (6 bases). Between the trimmed V and J ends, which lost 4 bases and 6 bases, there was a span of 16 bases. This CDR3 contains 14 residues. Germline CDR1 MNHNY, CDR2 SVGAGI (reference sequence). CDR3 coding DNA: TGTGCCAGCAGTTCCGACGGACAGACTCCCGAGCAGTACTTC. Translation gives CASSSDGQTPEQYF.

Note on this clone: The sample carries other DNA sequences with the same CDR3. The chain combines TRBV7-3 with TRBJ2-7; D might be TRBD1 (6 bases). The CDR3 runs to 13 residues. The ends were cut back, 8 bases at V and 0 bases at J, with 11 bases in the middle. The germline CDR1 and CDR2 sequences are SGHTA and FQGTGA. Here the CDR3 DNA reads TGTGCCAGCTCACAGGACAGCTCCTACGAGCAGTACTTC. This codes for CASSQDSSYEQYF.

The chain employs TRBV5-8 and TRBJ2-7, with TRBD1 identical over 7 bases. Losses at the gene ends were 4 bases for V and 6 bases for J; bases not matched to a gene: 7. Germline assignment: CDR1 SGHTS and CDR2 YDEGEE. The CDR3 spans 13 residues. The CDR3 sequence is CASSQIQGTEQYF. Written as DNA, the CDR3 is TGTGCCAGCAGCCAAATACAGGGGACCGAGCAGTACTTC. The full variable domain, completed using reference TRBV5-8 and TRBJ2-7, is EAGVTQSPTHLIKTRGQQATLRCSPISGHTSVYWYQQALGLGLQFLLWYDEGEERNRGNFPPRFSGRQFPNYSSELNVNALELEDSALYLCASSQIQGTEQYFGPGTRLTVT.

On this clone: Other DNA sequences within the sample encode an identical CDR3. The chain uses TRBV18 and TRBJ1-1; TRBD1 matches 7 bases. Per the germline V gene, CDR1 is KGHSH and CDR2 is LQKENI. The CDR3 runs to 14 residues. Trimming cost V 3 bases and J 2 bases; bases outside gene matches: 3. CDR3 in amino acids: CASSPGTVNTEAFF. As DNA, the CDR3 is TGTGCCAGCTCACCTGGGACAGTTAACACTGAAGCTTTCTTT.

J is TRBJ2-5 and V is TRBV7-2; weak D call: TRBD1 (6 bases). Trimming pared 6 bases from V and 5 bases from J, leaving 16 bases between. Per the germline V gene, CDR1 is SGHTA and CDR2 is FQGNSA. The CDR3 has 14 residues. The CDR3 DNA reads as TGTGCCAGCAGTGATGGACAGACCGGGGAGACCCAGTACTTC. Amino acid sequence: CASSDGQTGETQYF.

The genes are TRBV28 and TRBJ1-4; no reliable D call. The ends were cut back, 6 bases at V and 6 bases at J, with 8 bases in the middle. There are 12 residues in the CDR3. Looked up from germline, CDR1 is MDHEN and CDR2 is SYDVKM. CDR3 coding DNA: TGTGCCAGCAGGGAGATAGATGAAAAACTGTTTTTT. Translating it yields CASREIDEKLFF.

The genes are TRBV3-1 (or the pseudogene TRBV3-2) and TRBJ1-1; unclear D gene. CDR1 and CDR2 from the germline V gene are LGHDT and YNNKEL (reference sequence). Trimming shortened V by 4 bases and J by 5 bases, and 14 bases separated the two germline ends. This CDR3 comprises 14 residues. CDR3 loop: CASSRQDSRTEAFF. The CDR3 DNA sequence: TGTGCCAGCAGCCGCCAAGACTCTAGGACTGAAGCTTTCTTT.

This chain links TRBV5-1 with TRBJ1-6, with TRBD1 identical over 10 bases. The J segment lost 8 bases and the V segment lost 1 base, leaving 15 bases of the junction unmatched. The CDR3 spans 19 residues. Germline V gene sequence: CDR1 SGHRS, CDR2 YFSETQ. The CDR3 DNA reads TGCGCCAGCAGCTTGAAATGGGGTTTTGGGACAGGGGCAGATTCACCCCTCCACTTT. It codes for CASSLKWGFGTGADSPLHF.

This clone was found a few times. The V call is TRBV12-5, the J call TRBJ2-7; a weak D match, TRBD1 (7 bases). Trimming left V 3 bases short and J 3 bases short, with 15 bases between. Germline V gene lookup returns CDR1 LGHNT and CDR2 FRNRAP. The CDR3 loop spans 15 amino acids. The CDR3 region is CASGFPRGDLYEQYF. The CDR3 DNA sequence: TGTGCTAGTGGTTTCCCCAGGGGGGATCTCTACGAGCAGTACTTC.

The chain is built from TRBV11-1 and TRBJ2-2; D remains ambiguous. Trimming took 5 bases from V and 4 from J, leaving 8 bases between them. The CDR3 covers 13 residues. Germline values: CDR1 SGHAT, CDR2 FQDESV (reference sequence). This CDR3 reads CASSLQLTGELFF. The CDR3, as DNA: TGTGCCAGCAGCCTACAGCTCACCGGGGAGCTGTTTTTT.

V gene TRBV10-1 combines with J gene TRBJ2-5; D is perhaps TRBD1 (5 bases). The CDR3 runs 14 residues. CDR1 is WNHNN, CDR2 SYGVQD, per germline (reference sequence). V dropped 7 bases and J dropped 2 bases, with 14 bases sitting between them. As DNA, the CDR3 is TGCGCCAGCACCCGGCAGGGCGTTCAAGAGACCCAGTACTTC. This gives the protein CASTRQGVQETQYF.

The V and J genes are TRBV6-5 and TRBJ1-1, with D uncertain. Per the germline V gene, CDR1 is MNHEY and CDR2 is SVGAGI. This CDR3 region has 13 residues. Trimming removed 4 bases from V and 0 bases from J, with 6 bases in between. CDR3 coding DNA: TGTGCCAGCAGTTCGACTTTGAACACTGAAGCTTTCTTT. Protein product: CASSSTLNTEAFF.

The CDR3 loop reads CASSYSQGTNSPLHF. DNA for the CDR3: TGTGCCAGCAGTTACTCACAGGGGACGAATTCACCCCTCCACTTT. The chain employs TRBV6-5 and TRBJ1-6, with 7 bases identical to TRBD1. CDR1 and CDR2 (germline): MNHEY, SVGAGI. The V segment lost 0 bases and the J segment 7 bases; nucleotides outside the gene matches: 3. CDR3 length: 15 amino acids.

This sequence joins TRBV6-6 and TRBJ2-6; the D is unclear. The V end was cut by 6 bases, the J end by 0 bases, with 12 bases between. The CDR3 contains 16 residues. Germline lookup yields CDR1 MNHNY and CDR2 SVGAGI (reference sequence). CDR3: CASRRDPSSGANVLTF. The CDR3 DNA reads as TGTGCCAGCAGGCGCGACCCTAGCTCTGGGGCCAACGTCCTGACTTTC.

The chain joins TRBV19 to TRBJ2-3; the match to TRBD2 covers 14 bases. This CDR3 has 17 residues. The V and J ends lost 3 bases and 8 bases, in that order; junction bases with no gene match: 10. Germline V lookup: CDR1 LNHDA, CDR2 SQIVND (reference sequence). The CDR3 loop reads CASSIPPGLAGEGTQYF. CDR3 nucleotide sequence: TGTGCCAGTAGTATCCCCCCGGGACTAGCGGGAGAGGGTACGCAGTATTTT.

There are a few counts of this clone. This chain links TRBV18 with TRBJ1-1, with 9 bases matching TRBD1. The CDR3 sequence is 13 residues long. Looked up from germline, CDR1 is KGHSH and CDR2 is LQKENI. J gave up 7 bases and V 2 bases, and 2 bases lay outside the gene matches. CDR3 region: CASSPGTGNEAFF. CDR3 sequence (DNA): TGTGCCAGCTCACCAGGGACAGGGAATGAAGCTTTCTTT.

V and J are TRBV30 and TRBJ1-2; tentatively, D is TRBD1 (6 bases). The germline V gene has CDR1 GTSNPN and CDR2 SVGIG (reference sequence). The CDR3 has 12 amino acids. V lost 7 bases and J lost 8, with 17 bases in between. Here the CDR3 reads CAYSQGLWGYTF. CDR3 in DNA: TGTGCCTATTCACAGGGTCTATGGGGCTACACCTTC.

CDR3 in amino acids: CASSKRQGGYEQYF. The CDR3 DNA sequence: TGTGCCAGCAGCAAGAGACAGGGGGGGTACGAGCAGTACTTC. This sequence joins TRBV21-1 and TRBJ2-7; the D call of TRBD1 is as the table states it, not checked on the DNA. TRBV21-1 constitutes a pseudogene. The CDR3 is 14 amino acids.

This rearrangement joins TRBV6-5 to TRBJ2-5; 7 bases are shared with TRBD1. The CDR3 spans 14 residues. Trimming at V came to 7 bases and at J to 4 bases, leaving 9 bases not matched to a gene. Germline CDR1 and CDR2: MNHEY and SVGAGI. The CDR3 here is CASTLWTGLETQYF. The DNA of the CDR3 is TGTGCCAGCACCCTATGGACAGGATTAGAGACCCAGTACTTC.

The chain couples TRBV6-4 to TRBJ1-1; D perhaps matches TRBD1 (6 bases). Deletions cut 6 bases from V and 4 bases from J, with 12 bases between. Germline CDR1 reads MRHNA; CDR2 reads SNTAGT. This CDR3 region has 13 residues. The CDR3 here is CASSRDTGTEAFF. Written as DNA, the CDR3 is TGTGCCAGCAGCAGGGACACCGGCACTGAAGCTTTCTTT.

With respect to this clone: One junction end does not reproduce the germline sequence, and a read error may be involved. The V gene is TRBV29-1, the J gene TRBJ2-7; the D gene is possibly TRBD1 (6 bases). The germline V gene has CDR1 SQVTM and CDR2 ANQGSEA. The CDR3 has 12 amino acids. The CDR3 reads CSVEDRLYEQYF. CDR3 DNA: TGCAGCGTAGAAGACAGGCTCTACGAGCAGTACTTC.

The chain links TRBV28 to TRBJ2-6; 11 positions match TRBD1. The CDR3 loop spans 18 amino acids. V was clipped by 2 bases and J by 0 bases; unmatched bases: 3. Germline V gene lookup returns CDR1 MDHEN and CDR2 SYDVKM. The CDR3 loop is CASSLGQGATSGANVLTF. The CDR3 nucleotides are TGTGCCAGCAGTTTAGGACAGGGGGCCACCTCTGGGGCCAACGTCCTGACTTTC.

This clone was observed a single time. The CDR3, as DNA: TGCGCCAGCAGCCAGTACCGGACTAGCGGGAGCTCCTACGAGCAGTACTTC. Its protein is CASSQYRTSGSSYEQYF. The chain is built from TRBV4-3 and TRBJ2-7; 13 nucleotides agree with TRBD2. The CDR3 sequence is 17 residues long. Germline loops: CDR1 LGHNA, CDR2 YSLEER. With V trimmed by 3 bases and J by 0 bases, 5 bases remained unmatched.